This T cell receptor (beta chain) was profiled in a study of T-cell memory formation after mild COVID-19. Amplification by 5'RACE using constant-segment primers produced TCR alpha and TCR beta cDNA libraries that carried sample barcodes and UMIs. One entry per CDR3 protein results from TCRdb running MiXCR on the 5' RACE reads. The repertoire consists of about 340,000 distinct CDR3 sequences, with about an eighth occurring once and the leading ten covering 20% to 25%. Study-wide points: Whether day 37 second-wave clones are SARS-CoV-2-specific was not confirmed. The pre-infection memory compartment contained some responding clones, suggesting cross-reactive memory joined. Clones that contracted from day 15 to 85 had balanced CD4/CD8; later expanders were CD4+ biased.

This clonotype was seen ten or more times. Its target is not known. This TCR came from a young man who had mild COVID-19 (a few samples of this study predate the infection). Cell type and time point are not known. Sequencing used PBMCs or a T cell subset sorted from them (not recorded which).

CDR3 sequence reads: CSAGGGADTQYF. Here the CDR3 DNA reads TGCAGCGCGGGGGGAGGTGCAGATACGCAGTATTTT. The rearrangement links TRBV29-1 to TRBJ2-3; 7 nucleotides agree with TRBD2. V shed 7 bases and J 4 bases; nucleotides not matched to a gene: 5. The CDR3 sequence is 12 residues long. The germline CDR1 and CDR2 sequences are SQVTM and ANQGSEA.